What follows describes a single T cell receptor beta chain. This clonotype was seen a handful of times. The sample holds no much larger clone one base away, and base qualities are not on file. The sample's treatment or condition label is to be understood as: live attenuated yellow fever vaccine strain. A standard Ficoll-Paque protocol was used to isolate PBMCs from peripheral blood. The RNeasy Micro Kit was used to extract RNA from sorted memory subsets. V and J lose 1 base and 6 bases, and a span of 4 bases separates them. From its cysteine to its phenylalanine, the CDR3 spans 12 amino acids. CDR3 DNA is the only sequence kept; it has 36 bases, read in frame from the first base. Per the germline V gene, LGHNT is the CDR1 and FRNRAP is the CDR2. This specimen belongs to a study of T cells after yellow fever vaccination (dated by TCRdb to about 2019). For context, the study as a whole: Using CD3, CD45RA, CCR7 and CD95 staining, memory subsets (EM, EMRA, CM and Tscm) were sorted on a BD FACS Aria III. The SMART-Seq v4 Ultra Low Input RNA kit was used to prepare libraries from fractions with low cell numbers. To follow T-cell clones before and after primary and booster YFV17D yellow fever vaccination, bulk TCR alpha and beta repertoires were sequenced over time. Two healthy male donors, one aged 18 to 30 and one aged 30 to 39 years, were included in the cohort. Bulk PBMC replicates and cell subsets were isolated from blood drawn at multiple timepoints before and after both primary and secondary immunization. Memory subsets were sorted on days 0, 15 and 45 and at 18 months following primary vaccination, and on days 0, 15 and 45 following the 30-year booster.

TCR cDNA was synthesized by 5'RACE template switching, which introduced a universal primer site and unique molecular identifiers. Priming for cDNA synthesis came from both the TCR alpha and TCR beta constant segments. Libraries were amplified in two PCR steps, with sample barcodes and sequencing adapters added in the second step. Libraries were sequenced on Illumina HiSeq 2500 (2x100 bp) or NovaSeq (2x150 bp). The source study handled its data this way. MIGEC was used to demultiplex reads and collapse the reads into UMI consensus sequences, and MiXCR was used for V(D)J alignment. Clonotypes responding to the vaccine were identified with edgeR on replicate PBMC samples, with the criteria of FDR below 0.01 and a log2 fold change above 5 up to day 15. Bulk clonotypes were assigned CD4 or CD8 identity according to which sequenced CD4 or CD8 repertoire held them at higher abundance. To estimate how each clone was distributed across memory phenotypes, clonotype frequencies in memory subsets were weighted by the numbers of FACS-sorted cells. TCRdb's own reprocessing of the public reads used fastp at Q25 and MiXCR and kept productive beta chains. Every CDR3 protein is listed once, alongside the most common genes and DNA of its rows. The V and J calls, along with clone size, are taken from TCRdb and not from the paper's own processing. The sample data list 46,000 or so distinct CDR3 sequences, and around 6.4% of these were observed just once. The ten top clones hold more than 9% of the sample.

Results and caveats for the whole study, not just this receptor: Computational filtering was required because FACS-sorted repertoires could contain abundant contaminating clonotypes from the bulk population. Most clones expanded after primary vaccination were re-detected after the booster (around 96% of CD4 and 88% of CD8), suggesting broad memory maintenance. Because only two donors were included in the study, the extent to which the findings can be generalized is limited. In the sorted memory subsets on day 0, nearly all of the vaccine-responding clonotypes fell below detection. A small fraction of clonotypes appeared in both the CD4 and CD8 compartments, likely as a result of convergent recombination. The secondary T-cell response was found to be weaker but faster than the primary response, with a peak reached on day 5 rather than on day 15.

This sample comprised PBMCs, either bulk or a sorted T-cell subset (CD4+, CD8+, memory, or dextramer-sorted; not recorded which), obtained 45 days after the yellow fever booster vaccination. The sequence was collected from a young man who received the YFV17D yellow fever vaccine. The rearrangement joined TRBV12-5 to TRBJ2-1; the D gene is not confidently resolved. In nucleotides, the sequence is TGTGCTAGTGGTTTGGGCGGCAATGAGCAGTTCTTC. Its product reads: CASGLGGNEQFF.